Presented here are 10 T cell receptor beta chains from one specimen sequenced in a study of blood T cell repertoires in COVID-19. The repertoire was sequenced with immunoSEQ multiplex PCR; TCRdb's copy has only in-frame clones and lacks some. The table shows around 180,000 clones, with more than 75% occurring only once. The specimen sequenced was PBMCs or T cells enriched from blood (not recorded which). Receptors originate from a woman aged 30 to 39 who had recovered from COVID-19.

The chain employs TRBV28 and TRBJ2-6; possibly TRBD1 for D (6 bases). The CDR3 extends over 17 amino acids. The V gene's germline CDR1 is MDHEN and CDR2 SYDVKM. Trimming shortened V by 2 bases and J by 2 bases, and 13 bases separated the two germline ends. DNA for the CDR3: TGTGCCAGCAGTTTAACCCCAGGGGAACCTGGGGCCAACGTCCTGACTTTC. Amino acids: CASSLTPGEPGANVLTF.

This chain links TRBV4-1 with TRBJ1-6; a possible D gene is TRBD1 (6 bases). With 4 bases removed from V and 6 bases from J, the gap between germline ends came to 16 bases. This CDR3 contains 16 residues. Germline V gene lookup returns CDR1 MGHRA and CDR2 YSYEKL. CDR3 amino acids: CASSPKEGVGNSPLHF. The CDR3 DNA sequence: TGCGCCAGCAGCCCAAAAGAGGGGGTTGGTAATTCACCCCTCCACTTT.

V and J are TRBV9 and TRBJ1-4; 10 nucleotides match TRBD1. Germline assignment: CDR1 SGDLS and CDR2 YYNGEE. With V trimmed by 4 bases and J by 0 bases, 9 bases remained unmatched. The CDR3 totals 18 residues. Here the CDR3 reads CASSPRDRGTATNEKLFF. CDR3 in DNA: TGTGCCAGCAGCCCCCGGGACAGGGGTACAGCAACTAATGAAAAACTGTTTTTT.

The chain recombines TRBV28 with TRBJ2-2, with 7 nucleotides matching TRBD2. Germline CDR1 reads MDHEN; CDR2 reads SYDVKM. V was clipped by 6 bases and J by 4 bases; unmatched bases: 5. The CDR3 has 14 amino acids. The CDR3 spells CASRAGMGTGELFF. CDR3 in DNA: TGTGCCAGCAGAGCGGGAATGGGCACCGGGGAGCTGTTTTTT. Full variable domain (remainder filled in from reference TRBV28 and TRBJ2-2): DVKVTQSSRYLVKRTGEKVFLECVQDMDHENMFWYRQDPGLGLRLIYFSYDVKMKEKGDIPEGYSVSREKKERFSLILESASTNQTSMYLCASRAGMGTGELFFGEGSRLTVL.

This clone has a single count. The rearrangement links TRBV4-2 to TRBJ2-7, with a weak D call TRBD2 (6 bases). Trimming took 0 bases from V and 0 from J, leaving 12 bases between them. The V gene's germline CDR1 is LGHNA and CDR2 YNFKEQ. The CDR3 consists of 16 residues. This CDR3 is CASSQEVRGYSYEQYF. The CDR3 coding sequence is TGTGCCAGCAGCCAAGAGGTGCGGGGTTACTCCTACGAGCAGTACTTC.

The J gene is TRBJ2-7, the V gene TRBV7-8; D not resolved. V shed 4 bases and J shed 2 bases, with 12 bases lying between them. Germline values: CDR1 SGHVS, CDR2 FQNEAQ. This CDR3 spans 14 amino acids. The CDR3 sequence is CASSSLGGPYEQYF. The CDR3 coding sequence is TGTGCCAGCAGCTCTTTAGGCGGTCCCTACGAGCAGTACTTC.

The J gene is TRBJ1-5, the V gene TRBV19; no clear D. V lost 5 bases and J lost 7, with 18 bases in between. Per the germline V gene, CDR1 is LNHDA and CDR2 is SQIVND (reference sequence). CDR3 size: 15 residues. The CDR3 sequence is CASSVGGGLGQPQHF. CDR3 coding DNA: TGTGCCAGTAGTGTGGGCGGAGGGCTCGGGCAGCCCCAGCATTTT.

The chain employs TRBV20-1 and TRBJ2-5; D is possibly TRBD2 (5 bases). The CDR3 has 13 residues. Germline-derived CDR1 and CDR2 are DFQATT and SNEGSKA (reference sequence). Trimming shortened V by 3 bases and J by 2 bases, and 10 bases separated the two germline ends. The CDR3 loop reads CSASRRAQETQYF. The CDR3 DNA sequence: TGCAGTGCTAGTAGGCGGGCTCAAGAGACCCAGTACTTC.

The rearrangement joins TRBV13 to TRBJ1-2; TRBD1 is a possible D gene (6 bases). Per the germline V gene, CDR1 is PRHDT and CDR2 is FYEKMQ (reference sequence). The V end was cut by 5 bases, the J end by 8 bases, with 21 bases between. The length of the CDR3 is 15 residues. The CDR3 protein is CASSPRTAPSSGYTF. CDR3 sequence (DNA): TGTGCCAGCAGCCCAAGGACAGCGCCTTCCTCAGGCTACACCTTC.

The V call is TRBV11-2, the J call TRBJ2-3; maybe TRBD2 (6 bases). The CDR3 loop spans 15 amino acids. CDR1 is SGHAT and CDR2 is FQNNGV in the germline V gene. Trimming removed 1 base at V and 7 bases at J, with 15 bases between. CDR3 loop: CASSLGIQGLNTQYF. The CDR3 coding sequence is TGTGCCAGCAGCTTAGGTATTCAGGGACTGAATACGCAGTATTTT. The entire variable domain, with the rest obtained from reference TRBV11-2 and TRBJ2-3, is as follows: EAGVAQSPRYKIIEKRQSVAFWCNPISGHATLYWYQQILGQGPKLLIQFQNNGVVDDSQLPKDRFSAERLKGVDSTLKIQPAKLEDSAVYLCASSLGIQGLNTQYFGPGTRLTVL.